The 23 T cell receptor beta chains below all came from one sample that was sequenced in a study of cytomegalovirus exposure and HLA in healthy donors. Use of 60 Vbeta and 13 Jbeta primers characterized the PCR. This table comes from immunoSEQ multiplex PCR, and its TCRdb copy is limited to in-frame clones, with some not included. The table has 150,000 to 200,000 clones, around two thirds seen once. The sequencing input was PBMCs. These receptors were obtained from a man aged 25 to 40 in good health and CMV-seropositive.

This clone was picked up one time. This chain uses TRBV18 with TRBJ2-2, with D perhaps matching TRBD1 (7 bases). Germline CDR1 KGHSH, CDR2 LQKENI. The CDR3 loop spans 15 amino acids. V was pared by 3 bases and J by 4 bases, with 12 bases between. For the CDR3, the DNA is TGTGCCAGCTCACCTCCCCAGGGGGGCACCGGGGAGCTGTTTTTT. This encodes CASSPPQGGTGELFF.

The rearrangement joins TRBV19 to TRBJ2-1; TRBD2 matches 8 bases. The CDR3 runs 16 residues. The V and J ends lost 0 bases and 0 bases, in that order; junction bases with no gene match: 1. Germline V lookup: CDR1 LNHDA, CDR2 SQIVND (reference sequence). CDR3 nucleotides: TGTGCCAGTAGTATAGACGGGAGGGTCTCCTACAATGAGCAGTTCTTC. Residues: CASSIDGRVSYNEQFF.

This chain joins TRBV6-1 and TRBJ2-7, with a weak D call TRBD1 (6 bases). V lost 0 bases to trimming and J lost 4 bases, with 13 bases between them. The CDR3 sequence is 15 residues long. The germline CDR1 and CDR2 sequences are MNHNS and SASEGT. This CDR3 reads CASSEAGGAGYEQYF. The DNA of the CDR3 is TGTGCCAGCAGTGAAGCAGGGGGTGCTGGGTACGAGCAGTACTTC.

This chain links TRBV7-3 with TRBJ2-2, with 14 bases identical to TRBD2. CDR3 length: 17 residues. Trimming at V came to 3 bases and at J to 3 bases, leaving 3 bases not matched to a gene. The germline V gene has CDR1 SGHTA and CDR2 FQGTGA. Written as DNA, the CDR3 is TGTGCCAGCAGCTTTGTGACTAGCGGGAGGGACACCGGGGAGCTGTTTTTT. Its translation: CASSFVTSGRDTGELFF.

A note on this clone: Germline is not matched at one junction end, which may reflect a read error. This sequence joins TRBV4-1 and TRBJ2-6, with no clear D. CDR1 MGHRA and CDR2 YSYEKL come from the germline V gene. CDR3 size: 16 residues. Here the CDR3 reads CASSQDNGSGANVLTF. The DNA of the CDR3 is TGTGCCAGCAGCCAAGATAACGGCTCTGGGGCCAACGTCCTGACTTTC.

The gene calls are TRBV4-2 and TRBJ2-7, with a possible D match to TRBD2 (6 bases). This CDR3 region has 18 residues. The V gene lost 2 bases and the J gene lost 2 bases, with 22 bases spanning the gap. Looked up from germline, CDR1 is LGHNA and CDR2 is YNFKEQ. CDR3 sequence reads: CASSQRIGRGPQTYEQYF. The CDR3 nucleotides read TGTGCCAGCAGCCAAAGAATCGGGAGAGGTCCCCAAACCTACGAGCAGTACTTC.

The chain employs TRBV10-1 and TRBJ2-3; 7 bases map to TRBD2. The CDR3 extends over 13 amino acids. Germline V lookup: CDR1 WNHNN, CDR2 SYGVQD (reference sequence). V shed 10 bases, J shed 6 bases, and the junction held 10 bases outside the gene matches. The CDR3 loop reads CATAQAGMDTQYF. The CDR3 nucleotides read TGCGCCACAGCCCAAGCGGGAATGGATACGCAGTATTTT.

The sample holds one count of this clone. The chain joins TRBV29-1 to TRBJ2-7, with D tentatively TRBD2 (6 bases). The CDR3 has 13 residues. The V end was cut by 3 bases, the J end by 0 bases, with 9 bases between. Germline values: CDR1 SQVTM, CDR2 ANQGSEA. The CDR3 DNA sequence: TGCAGCGTTGAGGAGGGAGGCTCCTACGAGCAGTACTTC. Its protein product is CSVEEGGSYEQYF.

As concerns this clone: At one end the junction does not follow the germline gene, possibly because of a read error. The chain is built from TRBV7-3 and TRBJ1-3; D gene ambiguous. Looked up from germline, CDR1 is SGHTA and CDR2 is FQGTGA. This CDR3 contains 14 residues. In DNA form, the CDR3 reads TGTGCCAGCAGCATAACAAGCGGTGGAAACACCATATATTTT. Translated: CASSITSGGNTIYF. Filled out from reference TRBV7-3 and TRBJ1-3, the complete variable domain reads GAGVSQTPSNKVTEKGKYVELRCDPISGHTALYWYRQSLGQGPEFLIYFQGTGAADDSGLPNDRFFAVRPEGSVSTLKIQRTERGDSAVYLCASSITSGGNTIYFGEGSWLTVV.

The V gene is TRBV6-5, the J gene TRBJ2-3, with TRBD1 matching 7 bases. J gave up 2 bases and V 5 bases, and 7 bases lay outside the gene matches. CDR1 is MNHEY and CDR2 is SVGAGI in the germline V gene. This CDR3 comprises 15 residues. CDR3 sequence: CASSRTGTDTDTQYF. The CDR3 DNA sequence: TGTGCCAGCAGTCGAACCGGGACAGACACAGATACGCAGTATTTT.

The chain uses TRBV27 and TRBJ2-3; 8 positions agree with TRBD2. Germline lookup yields CDR1 MNHEY and CDR2 SMNVEV (reference sequence). The ends lost 6 bases at V and 0 bases at J; junction bases unmatched: 14. There are 18 residues in the CDR3. The CDR3 loop is CASRLPTSEKSSTDTQYF. In DNA, the CDR3 is TGTGCCAGCAGACTACCGACTAGCGAGAAATCTAGCACAGATACGCAGTATTTT.

The sample holds one count of this clone. The chain employs TRBV5-6 and TRBJ1-5; no clear D gene. Per the germline V gene, CDR1 is SGHDT and CDR2 is YYEEEE. The V and J ends lost 3 bases and 0 bases respectively, with 22 bases between them. CDR3 length: 19 amino acids. DNA of the CDR3: TGTGCCAGCAGCTACAGCTTGCGGGCAGATTATAATAGCAATCAGCCCCAGCATTTT. It encodes CASSYSLRADYNSNQPQHF. The variable domain in full, with the rest retrieved from reference TRBV5-6 and TRBJ1-5, is DAGVTQSPTHLIKTRGQQVTLRCSPKSGHDTVSWYQQALGQGPQFIFQYYEEEERQRGNFPDRFSGHQFPNYSSELNVNALLLGDSALYLCASSYSLRADYNSNQPQHFGDGTRLSIL.

This sequence joins TRBV29-1 and TRBJ2-3; D uncertain. CDR1 is SQVTM, CDR2 ANQGSEA, per germline. The length of the CDR3 is 13 residues. Trimming pared 5 bases from V and 5 bases from J, leaving 14 bases between. CDR3 protein: CSVRGRFIDTQYF. The CDR3 bases are TGCAGCGTTCGAGGCAGATTCATAGATACGCAGTATTTT.

With regard to this clone: One end of the junction varies from germline; a read error may be responsible. The gene calls are TRBV7-9 and TRBJ2-1; TRBD2 is a possible D gene (5 bases). The CDR3 is made up of 15 amino acids. Germline V gives CDR1 SEHNR, CDR2 FQNEAQ (reference sequence). CDR3 bases: TGTTCCAGCAGCCTGACGAGGGACTCCTACAATGAGCAGTTCTTC. This encodes CSSSLTRDSYNEQFF.

This clone was detected once. The chain employs TRBV2 and TRBJ1-1, with TRBD1 as a possible D gene (6 bases). V lost 5 bases to trimming and J lost 6 bases, with 31 bases between them. The length of the CDR3 is 19 residues. The germline CDR1 and CDR2 sequences are SNHLY and FYNNEI. CDR3 sequence (DNA): TGTGCCAGCAGTTCTCGAAGGGCCCCTCTGCAGGGGAAACGATCTGAAGCTTTCTTT. Its translation: CASSSRRAPLQGKRSEAFF.

The V gene is TRBV4-1, the J gene TRBJ1-4; D remains ambiguous. The CDR3 is 16 residues long. V lost 1 base and J lost 7, with 16 bases in between. Germline-derived CDR1 and CDR2 are MGHRA and YSYEKL. The CDR3 is CASSQGIREGTEKLFF. The DNA of the CDR3 is TGCGCCAGCAGCCAAGGGATAAGGGAGGGAACTGAAAAACTGTTTTTT.

This clone was detected once. V is TRBV5-6 and J is TRBJ2-7, with a possible D match to TRBD2 (6 bases). Germline-derived CDR1 and CDR2 are SGHDT and YYEEEE. The CDR3 contains 14 residues. The germline V and J ends were trimmed by 3 bases and 1 base, with 11 bases remaining between them. CDR3 bases: TGTGCCAGCAGCTCCCCGGGGGAGTCCTACGAGCAGTACTTC. It encodes CASSSPGESYEQYF.

The chain uses TRBV6-1 and TRBJ2-7; a weak D match, TRBD2 (6 bases). V shed 4 bases and J shed 3 bases, with 16 bases lying between them. This CDR3 is built from 15 residues. From germline, CDR1 is MNHNS and CDR2 SASEGT. CDR3 loop: CASSALSGVLYEQYF. The CDR3 bases are TGTGCCAGCAGTGCCCTTTCGGGAGTTCTCTACGAGCAGTACTTC.

The J gene is TRBJ1-5, the V gene TRBV5-1; TRBD1 is a possible D gene (6 bases). Germline V gene data show CDR1 as SGHRS and CDR2 as YFSETQ. V was shortened by 4 bases and J by 5 bases, with 16 bases between the two germline ends. The CDR3 extends over 15 amino acids. The CDR3 nucleotides are TGCGCCAGCAGCCCGGAGGGGGGGGGAGATCAGCCCCAGCATTTT. Its translation is CASSPEGGGDQPQHF.

This clone showed up many times. The chain links TRBV11-3 to TRBJ1-2; D perhaps matches TRBD1 (6 bases). The V end lost 4 bases, the J end lost 0 bases, and 12 bases lay between the germline ends. The CDR3 contains 15 residues. The germline V gene encodes CDR1 SGHNT and CDR2 YENEEA. The CDR3 loop is CASSSGQLANYGYTF. CDR3 nucleotides: TGTGCCAGCAGCTCAGGACAGTTAGCTAACTATGGCTACACCTTC.

The chain carries TRBV6-5 and TRBJ2-7, with 11 bases fitting TRBD1. This CDR3 has 15 residues. J gave up 2 bases and V 6 bases, and 6 bases lay outside the gene matches. The germline V gene has CDR1 MNHEY and CDR2 SVGAGI. The CDR3 DNA follows: TGTGCCAGCAGCTCCGGGACAGGGGGGCCCTACGAGCAGTACTTC. Translating it yields CASSSGTGGPYEQYF.

The V and J genes are TRBV7-2 and TRBJ2-2, with D possibly TRBD2 on 6 matching bases. CDR1 is SGHTA, CDR2 FQGNSA, per germline. V shed 11 bases and J shed 0 bases, with 16 bases lying between them. This CDR3 spans 15 amino acids. The CDR3 region is CAEISGAANTGELFF. The CDR3 DNA reads as TGTGCCGAAATTAGCGGTGCAGCGAACACCGGGGAGCTGTTTTTT.

The chain uses TRBV28 and TRBJ2-7; possibly TRBD1 for D (5 bases). V was trimmed by 5 bases and J by 6 bases, leaving 17 bases between them. The CDR3 is 14 amino acids. Germline lookup yields CDR1 MDHEN and CDR2 SYDVKM. CDR3 region: CASSVGLQVFEQYF. In nucleotides, the CDR3 is TGTGCCAGCAGTGTAGGGCTACAGGTATTCGAGCAGTACTTC.